A selection of T cell receptor beta chains follows, all from one sample in a study of neurological immune-mediated disorders. MiXCR, applied by TCRdb to the 5' RACE reads, yields one record per CDR3 protein. The data contain about 58,000 distinct CDR3 sequences, 3% to 4% of them seen just once; the ten biggest clones take up about 7.1%. Specimen: PBMCs. The receptors here all came from a woman aged 55-75 years with multiple sclerosis. CDR3s include the opening cysteine and the closing phenylalanine or tryptophan. Fields, in order: D gene, V gene, CDR3 length, J gene, clone size, CDR3 protein, CDR3 DNA. The D gene is left open where the match is weak. Some rows have no size entry. The others give once, few or many, or a class for an expanded clone.

>TRBD2|TRBV2|18|TRBJ2-5|many
CASSDGTSGRGLLETQYF
TGTGCCAGCAGCGATGGGACTAGCGGGAGAGGTTTATTGGAGACCCAGTACTTC
>TRBD1|TRBV28|14|TRBJ1-2|many
CASRPGQENYGYTF
TGTGCCAGCAGGCCGGGACAGGAGAACTATGGCTACACCTTC
>-|TRBV7-9|15|TRBJ1-1|many
CASSLGDRITTEAFF
TGTGCCAGCAGCTTAGGAGACAGAATAACAACTGAAGCTTTCTTT
>-|TRBV5-1|13|TRBJ1-2|many
CASSLVGRSGRTF
TGCGCCAGCAGCCTCGTTGGCAGGTCGGGACGCACCTTC
>TRBD2|TRBV6-5|16|TRBJ2-1|-
CASNSFLAGAYNEQFF
TGTGCCAGCAATTCTTTCCTGGCGGGAGCCTACAATGAGCAGTTCTTC
>TRBD1|TRBV5-1|14|TRBJ1-2|many
CASSKTGVNYGYTF
TGCGCCAGCAGCAAGACAGGGGTGAACTATGGCTACACCTTC
>-|TRBV15|14|TRBJ2-5|many
CATSRVAGLETQYF
TGTGCCACCAGCAGAGTAGCAGGTTTAGAGACCCAGTACTTC
>TRBD1|TRBV28|15|TRBJ1-5|many
CATTPPGQRNQPQHF
TGTGCCACTACACCCCCGGGACAGCGCAATCAGCCCCAGCATTTT
>-|TRBV7-2|13|TRBJ2-1|many
CASSLWGSGEQFF
TGTGCCAGCAGCTTGTGGGGTTCTGGGGAGCAGTTCTTC
>TRBD2|TRBV20-1|14|TRBJ2-7|many
CSGSRLAGVYEQYF
TGCAGTGGCTCAAGACTAGCCGGGGTCTACGAGCAGTACTTC
>TRBD2|TRBV4-2|16|TRBJ2-2|-
CASSQGAGGNTGELFF
TGTGCCAGCAGCCAAGGAGCGGGGGGGAACACCGGGGAGCTGTTTTTT
>-|TRBV7-9|13|TRBJ1-1|many
CASSLDMNTEAFF
TGTGCCAGCAGCTTAGACATGAACACTGAAGCTTTCTTT
>-|TRBV7-8|17|TRBJ2-6|many
CASSFGQSYSGANVLTF
TGTGCCAGCAGCTTTGGACAGAGTTACTCTGGGGCCAACGTCCTGACTTTC
>-|TRBV20-1|14|TRBJ1-4|many
CSAREQGREEKLFF
TGCAGTGCTAGGGAGCAGGGGAGGGAGGAAAAACTGTTTTTT
>-|TRBV20-1|15|TRBJ2-7|many
CSASSGTEKPYEQYF
TGCAGTGCATCTTCGGGGACGGAGAAGCCCTACGAGCAGTACTTC
>TRBD1|TRBV5-1|18|TRBJ2-5|many
CASSLGDRGFGFGETQYF
TGCGCCAGCAGCTTGGGTGACAGGGGATTCGGATTTGGAGAGACCCAGTACTTC
>-|TRBV7-3|14|TRBJ2-5|many
CASSLRGTAETQYF
TGTGCCAGCAGCCTCCGGGGTACCGCAGAGACCCAGTACTTC
>-|TRBV5-1|12|TRBJ1-1|many
CASSTQGEKAFF
TGCGCCAGCAGTACACAAGGGGAAAAAGCTTTCTTT
>-|TRBV3-1|13|TRBJ2-7|many
CASSQGSRGEQYF
TGTGCCAGCAGCCAAGGGTCGCGGGGCGAGCAGTACTTC
>-|TRBV4-1|15|TRBJ1-4|many
CASSQVGTFNEKLFF
TGCGCCAGCAGCCAAGTTGGGACATTTAATGAAAAACTGTTTTTT
>-|TRBV10-3|11|TRBJ2-1|many
CATSLGNEQFF
TGTGCCACCTCGTTGGGGAATGAGCAGTTCTTC
>-|TRBV7-2|15|TRBJ1-5|many
CASSFLTGPRQPQHF
TGTGCCAGCAGCTTTTTAACGGGCCCCCGACAGCCCCAGCATTTT
>TRBD1|TRBV20-1|14|TRBJ2-2|medium-sized
CSARPGTEAGELFF
TGCAGTGCACGCCCCGGGACAGAGGCCGGGGAGCTGTTTTTT
>-|TRBV29-1|13|TRBJ1-4|many
CSVEEEYLGKLFF
TGCAGCGTTGAAGAGGAATACCTCGGAAAACTGTTTTTT
>TRBD1|TRBV5-1|15|TRBJ2-1|many
CASSLGQGRQNEQFF
TGCGCCAGCAGCTTGGGACAGGGGCGCCAAAATGAGCAGTTCTTC
>-|TRBV20-1|12|TRBJ1-1|many
CSATRQGGKAFF
TGCAGTGCTACTCGGCAGGGCGGAAAAGCTTTCTTT
>TRBD2|TRBV29-1|17|TRBJ2-1|many
CSVEDRSSGGTYNEQFF
TGCAGCGTTGAAGACCGATCTAGCGGGGGGACCTACAATGAGCAGTTCTTC
>-|TRBV20-1|13|TRBJ1-1|medium-sized
CSARGQELTEAFF
TGCAGTGCTAGAGGACAGGAACTGACTGAAGCTTTCTTT
>-|TRBV4-3|15|TRBJ2-7|-
CASSQVTGEGYEQYF
TGCGCCAGCAGCCAAGTGACAGGGGAGGGATACGAGCAGTACTTC
>TRBD2|TRBV7-8|15|TRBJ2-3|many
CASSSLAGGPDTQYF
TGTGCCAGCAGCTCACTCGCGGGGGGGCCAGATACGCAGTATTTT
>-|TRBV3-1|14|TRBJ2-7|many
CASSYQGEAAEQYF
TGTGCCAGCAGCTACCAGGGAGAGGCGGCCGAGCAGTACTTC
>-|TRBV5-1|13|TRBJ2-7|many
CASRYNYGYEQYF
TGCGCCAGCAGATATAATTATGGCTACGAGCAGTACTTC
>-|TRBV29-1|12|TRBJ1-1|many
CSVRQANTEAFF
TGCAGCGTACGGCAGGCGAACACTGAAGCTTTCTTT
>-|TRBV20-1|12|TRBJ2-7|many
CSARGFDYEQYF
TGCAGTGCTAGAGGATTCGACTACGAGCAGTACTTC
>-|TRBV6-9|15|TRBJ1-2|many
CASSFTHPYNYGYTF
TGTGCCAGCAGTTTTACGCACCCTTATAACTATGGCTACACCTTC
>-|TRBV6-4|13|TRBJ2-1|many
CASSDGMTNEQFF
TGTGCCAGCAGTGACGGGATGACCAATGAGCAGTTCTTC
>TRBD1|TRBV6-2/TRBV6-3|17|TRBJ1-5|many
CASSYTGTENSNQPQHF
TGTGCCAGCAGTTACACCGGGACAGAGAATAGCAATCAGCCCCAGCATTTT
>-|TRBV4-1|15|TRBJ1-3|many
CASSQLRGSGNTIYF
TGCGCCAGCAGCCAACTTAGGGGATCTGGAAACACCATATATTTT
>-|TRBV7-3|16|TRBJ2-3|many
CASSLGGEQGLDTQYF
TGTGCCAGCAGCTTAGGTGGGGAACAGGGACTAGATACGCAGTATTTT
>-|TRBV3-1|14|TRBJ1-3|many
CASSQTGFGNTIYF
TGTGCCAGCAGCCAGACGGGCTTTGGAAACACCATATATTTT
>-|TRBV12-3/TRBV12-4|13|TRBJ1-1|many
CASSLLVNTEAFF
TGTGCCAGCAGTTTGCTAGTTAACACTGAAGCTTTCTTT
>-|TRBV20-1|13|TRBJ2-6|many
CSAETAGANVLTF
TGCAGTGCCGAGACTGCTGGGGCCAACGTCCTGACTTTC
>TRBD2|TRBV6-5|15|TRBJ2-3|-
CASNSLAGGRDTQYF
TGTGCCAGCAACTCCCTAGCGGGGGGTCGAGATACGCAGTATTTT
>-|TRBV9|14|TRBJ2-2|many
CASSPHQGLGELFF
TGTGCCAGCAGCCCCCACCAGGGGTTGGGGGAGCTGTTTTTT
>TRBD1|TRBV20-1|15|TRBJ1-1|many
CSAIGDSPKNTEAFF
TGCAGTGCTATAGGGGACAGCCCTAAGAACACTGAAGCTTTCTTT
>TRBD1|TRBV9|14|TRBJ2-2|many
CASSAPDRAGELFF
TGTGCCAGCAGCGCCCCGGACAGGGCCGGGGAGCTGTTTTTT
>-|TRBV4-3|14|TRBJ2-7|many
CASSLDSSSYEQYF
TGCGCCAGCAGCCTGGACAGTAGCTCCTACGAGCAGTACTTC
>-|TRBV12-3/TRBV12-4|11|TRBJ1-1|many
CASSFDREAFF
TGTGCCAGCAGTTTCGACAGGGAAGCTTTCTTT